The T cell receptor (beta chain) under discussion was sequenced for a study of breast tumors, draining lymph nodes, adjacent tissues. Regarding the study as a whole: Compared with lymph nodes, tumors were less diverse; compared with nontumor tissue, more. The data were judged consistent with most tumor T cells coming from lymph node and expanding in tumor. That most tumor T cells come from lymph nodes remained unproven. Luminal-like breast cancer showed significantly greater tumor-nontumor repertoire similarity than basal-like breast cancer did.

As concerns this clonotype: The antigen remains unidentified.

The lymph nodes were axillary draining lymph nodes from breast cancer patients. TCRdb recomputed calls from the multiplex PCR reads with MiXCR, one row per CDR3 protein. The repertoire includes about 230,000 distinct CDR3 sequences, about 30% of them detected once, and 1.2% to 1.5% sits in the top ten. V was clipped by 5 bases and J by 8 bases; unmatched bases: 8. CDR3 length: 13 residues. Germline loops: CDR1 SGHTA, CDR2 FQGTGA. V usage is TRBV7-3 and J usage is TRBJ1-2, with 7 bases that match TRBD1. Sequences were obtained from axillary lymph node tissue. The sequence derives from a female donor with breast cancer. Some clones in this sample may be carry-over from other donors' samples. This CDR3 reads CASSAVTGVGYTF. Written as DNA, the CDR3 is TGTGCCAGCAGCGCTGTTACAGGGGTCGGCTACACCTTC. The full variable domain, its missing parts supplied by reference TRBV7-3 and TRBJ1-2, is GAGVSQTPSNKVTEKGKYVELRCDPISGHTALYWYRQSLGQGPEFLIYFQGTGAADDSGLPNDRFFAVRPEGSVSTLKIQRTERGDSAVYLCASSAVTGVGYTFGSGTRLTVV.